This TCR beta chain was retrieved from a study of CD4+ T cells in melanoma. Regarding the study as a whole: CD8+ T cell, macrophage and B cell function reportedly correlated with neoantigen-specific CD4+ T cells. Neoantigen-specific CD4+ T cells in melanoma reportedly had diverse differentiation states.

The germline gives CDR1 KGHSH, CDR2 LQKENI. V lost 6 bases and J lost 2; bases outside the gene matches: 12. CDR3 length: 16 amino acids. The repertoire was sequenced with immunoSEQ multiplex PCR; TCRdb's copy has only in-frame clones and lacks some. The repertoire has more than 12,000 clones, 75% to 90% of them found once; the top ten carry 5.5% to 6.5%. To note about this clone: Its antigen remains unknown.

The source is a human donor with melanoma. The chain links TRBV18 to TRBJ2-5; TRBD1 matches at 7 bases. Material for sequencing was cells from a culture (not recorded whether cultured in vitro). As DNA, the CDR3 is TGTGCCAGCTCTCTCGAACGGACAGGAAGGCAAGAGACCCAGTACTTC. This codes for CASSLERTGRQETQYF.